This is a list of T cell receptor beta chains from one sample in a study of blood T cell repertoires in COVID-19. Only in-frame clones appear in the TCRdb table, and some are missing; sequencing was by immunoSEQ multiplex PCR. The sample contains roughly 70,000 clones, about 87% of which appear only once. Sequencing was carried out using peripheral blood. The receptors derive from a woman aged 80 or over with active COVID-19. The CDR3 runs from the conserved cysteine through the conserved F or W. D genes are given only for firm matches. Clone size is given for some rows only: seen once, a few or many times, or a class if the clone is expanded.

v_gene	j_gene	len	d_gene	abundance	CDR3aa	CDR3nt
TRBV7-7	TRBJ2-7	15	NA	NA	CASSFGQINPYEQYF	TGTGCTAGCAGCTTTGGACAGATCAATCCCTACGAGCAGTACTTC
TRBV5-1	TRBJ2-1	15	TRBD2	NA	CASSLESGRGGEQFF	TGCGCCAGCAGCTTGGAAAGCGGGAGGGGAGGTGAGCAGTTCTTC
TRBV7-2	TRBJ2-1	15	TRBD1	once	CASSFTGGSYNEQFF	TGTGCCAGCAGCTTTACAGGGGGGTCCTACAATGAGCAGTTCTTC
TRBV7-2	TRBJ2-1	15	TRBD1	once	CASSDHRGYYNEQFF	TGTGCCAGCAGCGACCACAGGGGGTACTACAATGAGCAGTTCTTC
TRBV5-4	TRBJ2-7	15	NA	once	CASSPLGARSYEQYF	TGTGCCAGCAGCCCCCTGGGGGCCCGATCCTACGAGCAGTACTTC
TRBV4-1	TRBJ2-7	14	TRBD1	NA	CASSPRDRSYEQYF	TGCGCCAGCAGCCCCCGGGACAGATCCTACGAGCAGTACTTC
TRBV5-1	TRBJ2-1	15	TRBD2	NA	CASSLSSPAGGEQFF	TGCGCCAGCAGCTTGAGTTCTCCAGCGGGAGGTGAGCAGTTCTTC
TRBV7-6	TRBJ1-1	15	NA	NA	CASSLGGRGSTEAFF	TGTGCCAGCAGCTTAGGAGGGCGAGGGTCCACTGAAGCTTTCTTT
TRBV11-2	TRBJ2-3	19	TRBD1	few	CASSLTGGTWGGGLDTQYF	TGTGCCAGCAGCTTGACAGGGGGCACGTGGGGAGGCGGGTTGGATACGCAGTATTTT
TRBV5-1	TRBJ1-1	14	NA	NA	CASTMGGGSTEAFF	TGCGCCAGCACCATGGGGGGGGGCTCAACTGAAGCTTTCTTT
TRBV5-4	TRBJ1-1	13	NA	NA	CASFMGGDTEAFF	TGTGCCAGCTTCATGGGGGGGGACACTGAAGCTTTCTTT
TRBV19	TRBJ2-2	17	TRBD2	NA	CASTSTSGRAGTGELFF	TGTGCCAGTACCTCGACTAGCGGGAGGGCCGGCACCGGGGAGCTGTTTTTT
TRBV2	TRBJ1-2	13	NA	NA	CASSETPDYGYTF	TGTGCCAGCAGCGAGACACCCGACTATGGCTACACCTTC
TRBV12-2	TRBJ1-3	15	NA	once	CASRTVQGAGNTIYF	TGTGCAAGTCGAACAGTACAGGGGGCTGGAAACACCATATATTTT
TRBV6-6	TRBJ2-7	13	TRBD1	once	CASSFGTAYEQYF	TGTGCCAGCAGCTTCGGGACAGCCTACGAGCAGTACTTC
TRBV7-3	TRBJ2-3	14	TRBD1	NA	CASSRTGATDTQYF	TGTGCCAGCAGCCGGACAGGGGCGACAGATACGCAGTATTTT
TRBV7-8	TRBJ2-1	13	NA	NA	CASSFWRDEEQFF	TGTGCCAGCAGCTTCTGGCGGGATGAAGAGCAGTTCTTC
TRBV5-4	TRBJ2-3	15	TRBD2	NA	CASSVKTSGTDTQYF	TGTGCCAGCAGCGTGAAGACTAGCGGCACAGATACGCAGTATTTT
TRBV7-3	TRBJ2-2	16	NA	NA	CASSPHGGSNTGELFF	TGTGCCAGCAGCCCCCACGGCGGATCGAACACCGGGGAGCTGTTTTTT
TRBV11-2	TRBJ2-2	15	NA	NA	CASSFSVRGTGELFF	TGTGCCAGCAGCTTCTCGGTCCGAGGCACCGGGGAGCTGTTTTTT
TRBV23-1	TRBJ2-1	15	TRBD2	NA	CASGISGGSYNEQFF	TGCGCCAGCGGTATTAGCGGGGGTTCCTACAATGAGCAGTTCTTC
TRBV5-6	TRBJ1-6	13	NA	NA	CASSPGVNSPLHF	TGTGCCAGCAGCCCGGGGGTAAATTCACCCCTCCACTTT
TRBV5-1	TRBJ2-2	16	TRBD2	NA	CASSLVAGGNTGELFF	TGCGCCAGCAGCTTGGTTGCGGGAGGAAACACCGGGGAGCTGTTTTTT
TRBV28	TRBJ2-5	15	TRBD2	NA	CASSFLGGREGTQYF	TGTGCCAGCAGTTTTTTAGGCGGGAGGGAGGGGACCCAGTACTTC
TRBV9	TRBJ2-3	17	TRBD1	NA	CASSARDRGYSTDTQYF	TGTGCCAGCAGCGCCCGGGACAGGGGATATAGCACAGATACGCAGTATTTT
TRBV28	TRBJ2-1	15	NA	few	CASSPDWTTYNEQFF	TGTGCCAGCAGCCCGGACTGGACCACCTACAATGAGCAGTTCTTC
TRBV6-6	TRBJ1-2	14	TRBD1	few	CASSLDRGIYGYTF	TGTGCCAGCAGTTTGGACAGGGGTATCTATGGCTACACCTTC
TRBV2	TRBJ2-6	14	NA	once	CASSAGSGANVLTF	TGTGCCAGCAGTGCGGGATCTGGGGCCAACGTCCTGACTTTC
TRBV5-6	TRBJ2-1	17	TRBD2	few	CASRRVAGGLSYNEQFF	TGTGCCAGCAGGCGGGTAGCGGGAGGGCTCTCCTACAATGAGCAGTTCTTC
TRBV7-9	TRBJ2-3	16	TRBD1	NA	CASSRQGQERTDTQYF	TGTGCCAGCAGCCGACAGGGACAGGAGCGCACAGATACGCAGTATTTT
TRBV7-2	TRBJ1-4	17	NA	NA	CASSLAGPVATNEKLFF	TGTGCCAGCAGCTTAGCGGGCCCCGTTGCAACTAATGAAAAACTGTTTTTT
TRBV9	TRBJ1-5	13	NA	NA	CASSAGFGQPQHF	TGTGCCAGCAGCGCCGGGTTTGGTCAGCCCCAGCATTTT
TRBV10-2	TRBJ2-5	13	NA	NA	CASSGTVQETQYF	TGCGCCAGCAGTGGGACAGTACAAGAGACCCAGTACTTC
TRBV3-1/TRBV3-2	TRBJ2-5	13	TRBD1	NA	CASSPGQGQTQYF	TGTGCCAGCAGCCCGGGACAGGGCCAGACCCAGTACTTC
TRBV7-2	TRBJ2-7	14	TRBD2	NA	CASSRSGRLGEQYF	TGTGCCAGCAGCCGTAGCGGGAGATTGGGGGAGCAGTACTTC
TRBV7-2	TRBJ2-1	11	NA	NA	CASSFGDEQFF	TGTGCCAGCAGCTTCGGAGATGAGCAGTTCTTC
TRBV5-1	TRBJ2-5	15	TRBD2	NA	CASSLAGPYQETQYF	TGCGCCAGCAGCTTAGCGGGACCGTACCAAGAGACCCAGTACTTC
TRBV6-2/TRBV6-3	TRBJ2-7	17	TRBD2	NA	CASSSILLAGVHYEQYF	TGTGCCAGCAGTTCCATACTACTAGCGGGAGTTCACTACGAGCAGTACTTC
TRBV4-2	TRBJ2-3	17	TRBD1	NA	CASSRRTGTGGTDTQYF	TGTGCCAGCAGCCGACGGACAGGCACTGGGGGCACAGATACGCAGTATTTT
TRBV4-2	TRBJ2-1	16	TRBD2	NA	CASSKGLATSYNEQFF	TGTGCCAGCAGCAAGGGACTAGCTACGTCTTACAATGAGCAGTTCTTC
TRBV11-3	TRBJ1-1	13	NA	NA	CASMGKGGTEAFF	TGTGCCAGCATGGGGAAGGGAGGCACTGAAGCTTTCTTT
TRBV5-6	TRBJ2-3	14	NA	NA	CASSPGGSTDTQYF	TGTGCCAGCAGCCCTGGAGGGAGCACAGATACGCAGTATTTT
TRBV12-5	TRBJ2-1	13	NA	few	CASGFTGTDEQFF	TGTGCTAGTGGTTTTACAGGGACCGATGAGCAGTTCTTC
TRBV7-8	TRBJ2-7	14	TRBD2	NA	CASSFLSGRGEQYF	TGTGCCAGCAGCTTCCTAAGCGGGAGGGGCGAGCAGTACTTC
TRBV6-5	TRBJ1-6	14	NA	NA	CASRTTGLDSPLHF	TGTGCCAGCAGAACTACAGGGTTGGATTCACCCCTCCACTTT
TRBV6-1	TRBJ2-7	11	NA	NA	CASSWGVEQYF	TGTGCCAGCAGTTGGGGGGTCGAGCAGTACTTC
TRBV7-7	TRBJ2-5	15	TRBD1	once	CASSFGTGGMETQYF	TGTGCCAGCAGCTTTGGGACAGGGGGCATGGAGACCCAGTACTTC
TRBV29-1	TRBJ2-7	13	NA	NA	CSVGYRGLYEQYF	TGCAGCGTTGGGTACAGGGGACTCTACGAGCAGTACTTC
TRBV21-1	TRBJ2-5	15	NA	NA	CASSKRRANQETQYF	TGTGCCAGCAGCAAAAGGCGGGCCAACCAAGAGACCCAGTACTTC
TRBV6-2/TRBV6-3	TRBJ2-1	17	TRBD2	NA	CASSPPITGAGGNEQFF	TGTGCCAGCAGCCCCCCCATAACAGGAGCGGGGGGTAATGAGCAGTTCTTC
TRBV25-1	TRBJ2-1	18	TRBD2	once	CASSDSDGAGAPYNEQFF	TGTGCCAGCAGTGACAGTGACGGGGCGGGAGCCCCCTACAATGAGCAGTTCTTC
TRBV6-2/TRBV6-3	TRBJ2-3	19	NA	few	CASSYSTLFRTSVMDTQYF	TGTGCCAGCAGTTACTCGACCTTATTCCGGACATCCGTAATGGATACGCAGTATTTT
TRBV10-3	TRBJ1-1	14	NA	NA	CAIREHNRVTEAFF	TGTGCCATCAGGGAACATAACAGGGTCACTGAAGCTTTCTTT
TRBV5-1	TRBJ2-7	15	TRBD2	NA	CASSPTGAGIHEQYF	TGCGCCAGCAGTCCCACCGGAGCGGGGATCCACGAGCAGTACTTC
TRBV24-1	TRBJ2-1	19	TRBD1	NA	CATSDPGTGGGSAYNEQFF	TGTGCCACCAGTGATCCCGGGACAGGGGGCGGGTCAGCCTACAATGAGCAGTTCTTC
TRBV11-2	TRBJ2-6	17	NA	NA	CASSLVGRASGANVLTF	TGTGCCAGCAGCTTAGTAGGCAGGGCCTCTGGGGCCAACGTCCTGACTTTC
TRBV5-1	TRBJ1-1	14	NA	NA	CASSLETVNTEAFF	TGCGCCAGCAGCTTAGAAACAGTGAACACTGAAGCTTTCTTT